This T cell receptor beta chain was sequenced in a study of blood T cell repertoires in COVID-19. Germline CDR1 is SGHVS and CDR2 is FNYEAQ. Between the trimmed V and J ends, which lost 4 bases and 3 bases, there was a span of 19 bases. The CDR3 has 17 amino acids. As processed by the authors: Amplification from reference gene primers served as the basis for estimated nucleated cell counts. This table comes from immunoSEQ multiplex PCR, and its TCRdb copy is limited to in-frame clones, with some not included. The V and J calls and clone size are taken from that table; D and trimming were inferred from the DNA. The repertoire consists of around 40,000 clones, with approximately 91% occurring once and the leading ten covering around 14%.

Material: peripheral blood. This sequence originates from a young woman in a cohort sampled during active COVID-19. The V and J genes are TRBV7-6 and TRBJ2-1; TRBD2 might be the D (7 bases). The CDR3 bases are TGTGCCAGCAGCTCAGGGCGGGGGCGGGCGGACTACAATGAGCAGTTCTTC. Protein: CASSSGRGRADYNEQFF.